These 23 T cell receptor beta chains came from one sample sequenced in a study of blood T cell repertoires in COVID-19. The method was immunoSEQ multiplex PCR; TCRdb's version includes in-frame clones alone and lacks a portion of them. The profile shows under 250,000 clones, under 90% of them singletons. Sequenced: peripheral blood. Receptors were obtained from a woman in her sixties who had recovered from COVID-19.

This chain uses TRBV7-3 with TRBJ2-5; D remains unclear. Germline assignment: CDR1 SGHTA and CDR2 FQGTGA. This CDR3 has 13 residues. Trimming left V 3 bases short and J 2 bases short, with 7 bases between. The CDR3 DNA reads TGTGCCAGCAGCTTCGGAGCTCAAGAGACCCAGTACTTC. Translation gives CASSFGAQETQYF.

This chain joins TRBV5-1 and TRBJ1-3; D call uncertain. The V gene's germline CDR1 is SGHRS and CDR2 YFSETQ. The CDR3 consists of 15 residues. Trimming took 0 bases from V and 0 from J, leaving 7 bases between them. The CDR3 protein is CASSLAPTSGNTIYF. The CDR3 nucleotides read TGCGCCAGCAGCTTGGCACCTACCTCTGGAAACACCATATATTTT.

This CDR3 reads CASIPSGTGLTEAFF. Here the CDR3 DNA reads TGCGCCAGCATCCCATCCGGGACAGGGCTCACTGAAGCTTTCTTT. The V gene is TRBV5-1, the J gene TRBJ1-1; 9 nucleotides align to TRBD1. With 6 bases clipped from V and 4 bases from J, the junction kept 10 bases outside the gene matches. This CDR3 has 15 residues. Germline assignment: CDR1 SGHRS and CDR2 YFSETQ.

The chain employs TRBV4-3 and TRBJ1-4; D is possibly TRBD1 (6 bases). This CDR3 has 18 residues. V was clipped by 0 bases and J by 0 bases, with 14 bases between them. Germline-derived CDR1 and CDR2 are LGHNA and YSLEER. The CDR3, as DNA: TGCGCCAGCAGCCAAGATTACAGGGTGGATGCAACTAATGAAAAACTGTTTTTT. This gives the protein CASSQDYRVDATNEKLFF.

Here the CDR3 reads CASSPDGYAGPSAGEQFF. CDR3 DNA: TGTGCCAGCAGCCCGGACGGGTACGCGGGGCCTAGCGCCGGTGAGCAGTTCTTC. The rearrangement joins TRBV5-4 to TRBJ2-1; D may be TRBD2 (6 bases). The germline V and J ends were trimmed by 4 bases and 9 bases, with 29 bases remaining between them. This CDR3 has 18 residues. CDR1 and CDR2 from the germline V gene are SGHNT and YYREEE (reference sequence).

The chain's CDR3 is CAWSVWALETQYF. The CDR3 DNA follows: TGTGCCTGGAGTGTATGGGCACTGGAGACCCAGTACTTC. This chain links TRBV30 with TRBJ2-5; D not certain. V shed 0 bases and J shed 5 bases, with 10 bases lying between them. The CDR3 covers 13 residues. Germline V gene sequence: CDR1 GTSNPN, CDR2 SVGIG (reference sequence).

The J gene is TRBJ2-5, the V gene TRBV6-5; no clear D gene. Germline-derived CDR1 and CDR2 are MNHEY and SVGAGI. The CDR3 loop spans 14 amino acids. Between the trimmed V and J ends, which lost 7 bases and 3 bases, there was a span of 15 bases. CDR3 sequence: CASNLEEIEETQYF. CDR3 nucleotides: TGTGCCAGCAACCTAGAGGAGATCGAAGAGACCCAGTACTTC.

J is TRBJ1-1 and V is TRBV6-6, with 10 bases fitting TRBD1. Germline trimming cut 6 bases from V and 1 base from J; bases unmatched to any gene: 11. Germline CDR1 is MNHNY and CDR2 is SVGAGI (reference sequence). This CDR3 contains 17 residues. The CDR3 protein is CASRRTGTGVRNTEAFF. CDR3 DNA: TGTGCCAGCAGGCGAACCGGGACAGGGGTTAGGAACACTGAAGCTTTCTTT.

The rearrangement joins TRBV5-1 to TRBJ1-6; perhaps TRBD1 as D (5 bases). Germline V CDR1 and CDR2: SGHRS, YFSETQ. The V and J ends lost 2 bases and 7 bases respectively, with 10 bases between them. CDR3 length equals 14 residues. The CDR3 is CASSLTGPNSPLHF. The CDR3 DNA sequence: TGCGCCAGCAGCTTAACAGGACCCAATTCACCCCTCCACTTT.

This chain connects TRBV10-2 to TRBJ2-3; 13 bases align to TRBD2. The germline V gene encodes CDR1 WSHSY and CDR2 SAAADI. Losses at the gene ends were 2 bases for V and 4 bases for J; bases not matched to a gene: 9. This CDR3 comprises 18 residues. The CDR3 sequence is CASSETSGGAVWPDTQYF. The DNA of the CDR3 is TGCGCCAGCAGTGAGACTAGCGGGGGGGCCGTTTGGCCAGATACGCAGTATTTT.

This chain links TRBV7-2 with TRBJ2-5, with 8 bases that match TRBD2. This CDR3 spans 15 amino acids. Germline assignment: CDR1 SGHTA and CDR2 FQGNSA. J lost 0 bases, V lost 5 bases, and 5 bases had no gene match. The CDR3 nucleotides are TGTGCCAGCAGCAGACGGACTAGCTACCAAGAGACCCAGTACTTC. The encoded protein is CASSRRTSYQETQYF.

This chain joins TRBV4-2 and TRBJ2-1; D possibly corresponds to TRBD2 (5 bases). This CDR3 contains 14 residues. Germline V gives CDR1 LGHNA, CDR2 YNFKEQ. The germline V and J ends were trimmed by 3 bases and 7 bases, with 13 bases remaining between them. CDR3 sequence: CASSHATRANEQFF. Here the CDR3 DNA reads TGTGCCAGCAGCCACGCTACTAGAGCAAATGAGCAGTTCTTC.

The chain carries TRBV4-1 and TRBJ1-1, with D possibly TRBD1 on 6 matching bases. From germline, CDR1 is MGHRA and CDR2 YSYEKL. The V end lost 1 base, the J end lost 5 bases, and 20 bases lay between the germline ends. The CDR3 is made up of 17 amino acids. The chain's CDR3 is CASSQVGWRRGRTEAFF. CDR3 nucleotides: TGCGCCAGCAGCCAAGTCGGGTGGCGCAGGGGTAGAACTGAAGCTTTCTTT.

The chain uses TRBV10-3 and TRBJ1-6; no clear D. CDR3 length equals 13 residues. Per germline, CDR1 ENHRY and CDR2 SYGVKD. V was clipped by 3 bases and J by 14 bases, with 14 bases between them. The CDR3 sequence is CAISDSGEVTLHF. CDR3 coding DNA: TGTGCCATCAGTGACTCCGGGGAGGTAACCCTCCACTTT.

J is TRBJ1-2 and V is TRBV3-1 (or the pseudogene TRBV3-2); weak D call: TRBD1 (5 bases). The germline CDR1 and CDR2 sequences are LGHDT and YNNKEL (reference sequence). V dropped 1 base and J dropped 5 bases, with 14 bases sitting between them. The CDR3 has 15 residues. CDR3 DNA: TGTGCCAGCAGCCAAGGGGACTCTCTTTCTTATGGCTACACCTTC. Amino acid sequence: CASSQGDSLSYGYTF.

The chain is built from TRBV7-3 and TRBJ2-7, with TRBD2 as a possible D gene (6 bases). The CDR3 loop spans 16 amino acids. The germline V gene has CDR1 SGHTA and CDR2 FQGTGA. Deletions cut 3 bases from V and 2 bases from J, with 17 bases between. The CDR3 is CASSFSGGALPYEQYF. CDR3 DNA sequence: TGTGCCAGCAGCTTCTCAGGCGGGGCGCTGCCCTACGAGCAGTACTTC.

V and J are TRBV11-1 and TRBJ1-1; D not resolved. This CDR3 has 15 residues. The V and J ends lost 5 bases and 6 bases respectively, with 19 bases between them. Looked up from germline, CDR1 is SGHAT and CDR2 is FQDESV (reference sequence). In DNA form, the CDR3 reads TGTGCCAGCAGCCTCCAAGGTGGCAGGCTCTCTGAAGCTTTCTTT. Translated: CASSLQGGRLSEAFF.

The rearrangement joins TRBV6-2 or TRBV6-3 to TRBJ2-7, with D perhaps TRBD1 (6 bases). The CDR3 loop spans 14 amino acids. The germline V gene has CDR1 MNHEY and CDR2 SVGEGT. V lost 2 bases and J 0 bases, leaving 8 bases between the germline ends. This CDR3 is CASSYETGSYEQYF. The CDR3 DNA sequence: TGTGCCAGCAGTTACGAGACAGGCTCCTACGAGCAGTACTTC.

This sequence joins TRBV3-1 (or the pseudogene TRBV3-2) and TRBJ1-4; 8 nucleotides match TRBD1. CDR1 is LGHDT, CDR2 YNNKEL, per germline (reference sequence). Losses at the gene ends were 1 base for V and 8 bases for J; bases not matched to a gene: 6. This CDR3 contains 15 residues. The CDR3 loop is CASSQGTGWGEKLFF. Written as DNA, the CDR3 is TGTGCCAGCAGCCAAGGGACAGGGTGGGGCGAAAAACTGTTTTTT.

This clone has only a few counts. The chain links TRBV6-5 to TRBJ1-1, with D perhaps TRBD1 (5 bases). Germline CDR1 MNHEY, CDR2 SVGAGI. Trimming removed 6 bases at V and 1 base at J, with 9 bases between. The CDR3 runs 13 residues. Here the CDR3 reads CASRQATNTEAFF. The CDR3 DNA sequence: TGTGCCAGCAGACAGGCGACGAACACTGAAGCTTTCTTT.

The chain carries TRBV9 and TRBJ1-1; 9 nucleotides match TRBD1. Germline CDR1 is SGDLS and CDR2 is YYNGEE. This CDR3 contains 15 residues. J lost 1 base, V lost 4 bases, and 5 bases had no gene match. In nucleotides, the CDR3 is TGTGCCAGCAGCCCACGGACAGGGGAGAACACTGAAGCTTTCTTT. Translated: CASSPRTGENTEAFF.

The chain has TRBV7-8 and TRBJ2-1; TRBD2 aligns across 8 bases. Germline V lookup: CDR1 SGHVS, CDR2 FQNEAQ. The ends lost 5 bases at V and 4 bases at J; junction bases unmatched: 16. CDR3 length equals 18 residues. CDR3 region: CASSPSRYGRGVYNEQFF. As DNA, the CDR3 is TGTGCCAGCAGCCCCTCTCGGTATGGGCGGGGGGTTTACAATGAGCAGTTCTTC. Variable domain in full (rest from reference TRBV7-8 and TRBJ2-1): GAGVSQSPRYKVAKRGQDVALRCDPISGHVSLFWYQQALGQGPEFLTYFQNEAQLDKSGLPSDRFFAERPEGSVSTLKIQRTQQEDSAVYLCASSPSRYGRGVYNEQFFGPGTRLTVL.

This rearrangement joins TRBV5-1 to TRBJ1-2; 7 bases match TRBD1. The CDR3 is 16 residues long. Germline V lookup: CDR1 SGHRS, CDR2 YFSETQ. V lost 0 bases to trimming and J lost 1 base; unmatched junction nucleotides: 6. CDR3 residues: CASSLGQGGFNYGYTF. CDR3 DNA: TGCGCCAGCAGCTTGGGACAGGGTGGTTTTAACTATGGCTACACCTTC.